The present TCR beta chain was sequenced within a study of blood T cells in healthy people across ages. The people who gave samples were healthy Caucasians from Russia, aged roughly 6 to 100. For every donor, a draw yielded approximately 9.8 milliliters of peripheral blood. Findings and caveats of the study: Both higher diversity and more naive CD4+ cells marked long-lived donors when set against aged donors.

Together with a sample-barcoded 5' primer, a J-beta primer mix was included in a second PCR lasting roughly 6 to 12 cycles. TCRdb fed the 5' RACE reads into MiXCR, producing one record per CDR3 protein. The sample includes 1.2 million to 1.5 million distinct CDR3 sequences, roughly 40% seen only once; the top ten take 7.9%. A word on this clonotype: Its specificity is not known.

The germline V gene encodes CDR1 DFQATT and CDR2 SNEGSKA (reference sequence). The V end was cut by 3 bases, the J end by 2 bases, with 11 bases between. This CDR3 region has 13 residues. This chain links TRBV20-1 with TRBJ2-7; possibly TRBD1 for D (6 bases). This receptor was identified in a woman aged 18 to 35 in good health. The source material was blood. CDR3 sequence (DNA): TGCAGTGCTAGCGGGGACACCCCCTACGAGCAGTACTTC. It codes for CSASGDTPYEQYF.